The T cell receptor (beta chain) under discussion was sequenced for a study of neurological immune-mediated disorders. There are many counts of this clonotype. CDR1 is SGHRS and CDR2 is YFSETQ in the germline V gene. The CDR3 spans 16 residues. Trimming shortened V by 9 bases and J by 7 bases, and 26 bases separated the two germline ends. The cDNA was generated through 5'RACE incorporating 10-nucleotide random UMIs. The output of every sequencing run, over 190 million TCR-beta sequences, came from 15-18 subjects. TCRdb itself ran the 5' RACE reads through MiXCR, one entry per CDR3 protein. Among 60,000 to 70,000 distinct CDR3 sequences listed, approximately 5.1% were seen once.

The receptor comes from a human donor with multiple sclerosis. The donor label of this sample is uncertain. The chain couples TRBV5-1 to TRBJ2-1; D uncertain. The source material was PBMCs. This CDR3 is CATPGRLSSRLNEQFF. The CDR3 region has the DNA TGCGCCACCCCGGGTCGTTTGTCTAGTCGGCTTAATGAGCAGTTCTTC.